These T cell receptor beta chains were read from a single sample in a study of shared clonotypes between healthy human individuals. Profiling relied on immunoSEQ multiplex PCR, and the TCRdb table lists in-frame clones only, not all of them. This table has about 520,000 clones, approximately 95% appearing once. The sample taken for sequencing was naive CD4+ T cells sorted from blood. The receptors originated from a woman aged 30 to 39 in good health. Each CDR3 is given with its conserved first and last residue. A D gene is named only where the DNA matches it firmly.

j_gene: TRBJ1-4
d_gene: NA
v_gene: TRBV28
CDR3aa: CAGRGNTATNEKLFF
CDR3nt: TGTGCCGGAAGGGGAAACACCGCAACTAATGAAAAACTGTTTTTT

j_gene: TRBJ1-5
d_gene: NA
v_gene: TRBV28
CDR3aa: CASSLSAPAQPQHF
CDR3nt: TGTGCCAGCAGTTTATCGGCCCCGGCTCAGCCCCAGCATTTT

j_gene: TRBJ2-5
d_gene: NA
v_gene: TRBV2
CDR3aa: CASSEEGAYQETQYF
CDR3nt: TGTGCCAGCAGTGAAGAGGGCGCTTACCAAGAGACCCAGTACTTC

j_gene: TRBJ1-1
d_gene: NA
v_gene: TRBV19
CDR3aa: CASSKKTGNTEAFF
CDR3nt: TGTGCCAGTAGTAAGAAAACAGGGAACACTGAAGCTTTCTTT

j_gene: TRBJ1-3
d_gene: NA
v_gene: TRBV25-1
CDR3aa: CASSLTRGSGNTIYF
CDR3nt: TGTGCCAGCAGCCTTACCCGGGGCTCTGGAAACACCATATATTTT

j_gene: TRBJ2-5
d_gene: NA
v_gene: TRBV10-3
CDR3aa: CAIGQGGPGETQYF
CDR3nt: TGTGCCATCGGACAGGGAGGGCCGGGGGAGACCCAGTACTTC

j_gene: TRBJ2-7
d_gene: NA
v_gene: TRBV7-8
CDR3aa: CASNVGSPRDEQYF
CDR3nt: TGTGCCAGCAATGTAGGGAGCCCGCGTGACGAGCAGTACTTC

j_gene: TRBJ2-1
d_gene: TRBD2
v_gene: TRBV7-2
CDR3aa: CASSLDRGGKEQFF
CDR3nt: TGTGCCAGCAGCTTAGATCGCGGGGGGAAGGAGCAGTTCTTC

j_gene: TRBJ2-5
d_gene: TRBD1
v_gene: TRBV11-2
CDR3aa: CASSLGSQGEWETQYF
CDR3nt: TGTGCCAGCAGCTTAGGATCGCAGGGGGAATGGGAGACCCAGTACTTC

j_gene: TRBJ2-7
d_gene: TRBD1
v_gene: TRBV28
CDR3aa: CASSSPGQGLYEQYF
CDR3nt: TGTGCCAGCAGTTCACCGGGACAGGGTCTGTACGAGCAGTACTTC

j_gene: TRBJ1-1
d_gene: NA
v_gene: TRBV20-1
CDR3aa: CSAGGTEAFF
CDR3nt: TGCAGTGCGGGGGGTACTGAAGCTTTCTTT

j_gene: TRBJ2-7
d_gene: TRBD2
v_gene: TRBV5-1
CDR3aa: CASKGIAGEYEQYF
CDR3nt: TGCGCCAGCAAGGGCATAGCGGGAGAGTACGAGCAGTACTTC

j_gene: TRBJ2-7
d_gene: TRBD1
v_gene: TRBV28
CDR3aa: CASSLWGQGASYEQYF
CDR3nt: TGTGCCAGCAGTTTATGGGGACAGGGGGCTTCCTACGAGCAGTACTTC

j_gene: TRBJ2-7
d_gene: NA
v_gene: TRBV5-1
CDR3aa: CASSPDNSYEQYF
CDR3nt: TGCGCCAGCAGCCCTGACAACTCCTACGAGCAGTACTTC